This TCR beta chain was retrieved from a study of T cell changes during pregnancy in multiple sclerosis. Using immunoSEQ multiplex PCR, the repertoire was profiled, and TCRdb retains in-frame clones only, with some absent. The data hold approximately 37,000 clones, with just over 90% observed a single time. The V gene's germline CDR1 is LNHDA and CDR2 SQIVND (reference sequence). The CDR3 spans 15 residues. V was shortened by 4 bases and J by 6 bases, with 13 bases between the two germline ends. The sequences come from CD4+ T cells from peripheral blood mononuclear cells, collected in the third trimester of pregnancy. The rearrangement links TRBV19 to TRBJ1-6, with a possible D match to TRBD1 (6 bases). The receptor's source is a female donor in good health, enrolled as a control in a pregnancy study. CDR3 nucleotide sequence: TGTGCCAGTAGTACTACAGGGCCCCCTAATTCACCCCTCCACTTT. Its translation: CASSTTGPPNSPLHF.